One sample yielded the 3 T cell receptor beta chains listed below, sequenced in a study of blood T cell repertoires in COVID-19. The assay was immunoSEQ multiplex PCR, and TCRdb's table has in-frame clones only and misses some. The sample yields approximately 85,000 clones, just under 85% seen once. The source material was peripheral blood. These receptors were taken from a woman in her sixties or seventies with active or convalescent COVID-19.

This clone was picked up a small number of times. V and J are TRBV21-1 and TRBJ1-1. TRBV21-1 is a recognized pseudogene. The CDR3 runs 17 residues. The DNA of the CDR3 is TGTGCCAGCAGCAAAGCGCTCGGTGGAGGGCTTTACACTGAAGCTTTCTTT. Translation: CASSKALGGGLYTEAFF.

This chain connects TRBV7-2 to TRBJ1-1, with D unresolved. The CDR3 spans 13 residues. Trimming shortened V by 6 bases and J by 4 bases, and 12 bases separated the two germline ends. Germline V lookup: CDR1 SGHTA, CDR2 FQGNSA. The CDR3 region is CASRASGLTEAFF. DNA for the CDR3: TGTGCCAGCAGGGCCTCCGGACTCACTGAAGCTTTCTTT. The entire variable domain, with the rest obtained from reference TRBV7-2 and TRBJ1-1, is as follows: GAGVSQSPSNKVTEKGKDVELRCDPISGHTALYWYRQSLGQGLEFLIYFQGNSAPDKSGLPSDRFSAERTGGSVSTLTIQRTQQEDSAVYLCASRASGLTEAFFGQGTRLTVV.

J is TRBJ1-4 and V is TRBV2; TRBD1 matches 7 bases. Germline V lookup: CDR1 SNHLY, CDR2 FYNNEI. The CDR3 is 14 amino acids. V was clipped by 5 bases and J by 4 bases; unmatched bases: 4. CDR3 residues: CASSRDSFNEKLFF. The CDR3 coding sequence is TGTGCCAGCAGTAGGGACAGCTTTAATGAAAAACTGTTTTTT.